This TCR beta chain originates from a study of metastatic and nonmetastatic thyroid tumors. At the level of the study: Comparative analysis of repertoires was undertaken across blood and tumor or nodule tissue obtained from malignant and benign thyroid patients.

The CDR3 consists of 10 residues. Trimming shortened V by 5 bases and J by 6 bases, and 8 bases separated the two germline ends. Germline V gives CDR1 GTSNPN, CDR2 SVGIG (reference sequence). Study results and limitations: Reports indicated that malignant thyroid tumors showed significantly higher TCR beta diversity than benign nodules did, in blood and tumor.

No treatment had been given to any patient before thyroid surgery. As to this clone: Antigen unknown.

As processed by the authors: Clinicopathological groups supplied CDR3 differences that were used to build a distant-metastasis classifier for papillary thyroid cancer. TCRdb recomputed clones from the PCR reads via MiXCR. Clone size and V and J calls follow TCRdb, not the original study. The table has approximately 17,000 clones, roughly 23% seen once. Sequencing used blood. The chain recombines TRBV30 with TRBJ2-7; perhaps TRBD1 as D (6 bases). The receptor was derived from a male donor with papillary thyroid cancer or a benign thyroid nodule (not recorded which). Some clones in this sample may be carry-over from other donors' samples. The CDR3 sequence: CAWSGVEQYF. CDR3 nucleotide sequence: TGTGCCTGGTCAGGGGTCGAGCAGTACTTC. Based on the CDR3 plus reference TRBV30 and TRBJ2-7, the full variable domain is SQTIHQWPATLVQPVGSPLSLECTVEGTSNPNLYWYRQAAGRGLQLLFYSVGIGQISSEVPQNLSASRPQDRQFILSSKKLLLSDSGFYLCAWSGVEQYFGPGTRLTVT.